This T cell receptor beta chain appears in the sequencing data of a study of OX40 agonist ivuxolimab in advanced cancers. About the research overall: Every 2 weeks, patients got intravenous ivuxolimab at one of six dose levels (0.01-10 mg/kg).

Germline V lookup: CDR1 SGHNT, CDR2 YENEEA. The CDR3 runs 13 residues. V was shortened by 3 bases and J by 4 bases, with 9 bases between the two germline ends. Here immunoSEQ multiplex PCR was the method, and the copy in TCRdb shows in-frame clones only, minus some. Among about 62,000 clones, approximately 81% were seen once, and the ten largest hold over 3.5%. This chain connects TRBV11-3 to TRBJ2-5, with D unresolved. The clonotype was recovered from an adult with an advanced solid tumor such as melanoma, head and neck, liver or kidney cancer. The sequencing here drew on CD4+ or CD8+ T cells sorted from blood, taken in a trial of the OX40 agonist ivuxolimab. For the CDR3, the DNA is TGTGCCAGCAGCTTCTCGAGGCGAGAGACCCAGTACTTC. It codes for CASSFSRRETQYF.